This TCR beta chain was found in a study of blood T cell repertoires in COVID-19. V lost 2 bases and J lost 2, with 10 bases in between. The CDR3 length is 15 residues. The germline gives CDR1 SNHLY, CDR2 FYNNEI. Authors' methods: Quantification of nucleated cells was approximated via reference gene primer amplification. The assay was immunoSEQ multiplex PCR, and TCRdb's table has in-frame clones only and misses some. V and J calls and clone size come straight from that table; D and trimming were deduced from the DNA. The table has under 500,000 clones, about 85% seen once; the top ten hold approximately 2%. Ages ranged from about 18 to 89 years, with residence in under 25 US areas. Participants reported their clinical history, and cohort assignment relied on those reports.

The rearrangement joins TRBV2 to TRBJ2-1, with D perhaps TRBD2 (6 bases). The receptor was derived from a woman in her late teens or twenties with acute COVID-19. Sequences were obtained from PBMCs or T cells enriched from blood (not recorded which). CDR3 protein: CASSEFRGTYNEQFF. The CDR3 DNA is TGTGCCAGCAGTGAATTCCGCGGGACCTACAATGAGCAGTTCTTC.